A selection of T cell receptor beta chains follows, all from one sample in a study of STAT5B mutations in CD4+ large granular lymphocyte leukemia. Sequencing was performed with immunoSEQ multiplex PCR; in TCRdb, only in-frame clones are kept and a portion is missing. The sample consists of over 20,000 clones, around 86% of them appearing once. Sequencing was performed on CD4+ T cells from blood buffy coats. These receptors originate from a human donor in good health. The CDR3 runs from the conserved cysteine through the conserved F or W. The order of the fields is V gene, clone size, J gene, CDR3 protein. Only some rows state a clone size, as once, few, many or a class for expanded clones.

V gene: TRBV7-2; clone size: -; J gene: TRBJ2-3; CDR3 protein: CASSLTQGTQYF
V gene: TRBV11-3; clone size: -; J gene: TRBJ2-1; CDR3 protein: CASSLGSGGNNEQFF
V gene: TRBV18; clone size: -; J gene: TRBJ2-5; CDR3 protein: CASSPPGGHQETQYF
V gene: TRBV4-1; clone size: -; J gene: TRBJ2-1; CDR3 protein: CASSQDPQRGVGSYNEQFF
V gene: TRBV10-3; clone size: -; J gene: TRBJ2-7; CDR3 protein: CAISEDRVVEQYF
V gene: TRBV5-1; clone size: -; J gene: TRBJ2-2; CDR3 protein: CASGLQGAVTGELFF
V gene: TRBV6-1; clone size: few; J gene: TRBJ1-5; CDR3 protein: CASSEFAGDQPQHF
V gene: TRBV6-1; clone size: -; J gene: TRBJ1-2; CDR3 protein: CASSAGQGAHYGYTF
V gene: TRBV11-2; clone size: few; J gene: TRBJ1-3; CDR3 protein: CASSSRMGQGSGNTIYF
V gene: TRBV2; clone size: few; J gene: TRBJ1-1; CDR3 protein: CASRADLMNTEAFF
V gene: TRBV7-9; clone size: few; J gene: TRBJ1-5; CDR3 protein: CASSLGSAVRNQPQHF
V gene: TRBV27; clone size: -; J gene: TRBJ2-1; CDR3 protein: CASRVWGANEQFF
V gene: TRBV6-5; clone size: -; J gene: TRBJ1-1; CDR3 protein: CASSYLRRNTEAFF
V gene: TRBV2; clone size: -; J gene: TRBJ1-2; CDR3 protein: CASSLNRGQVGYTF
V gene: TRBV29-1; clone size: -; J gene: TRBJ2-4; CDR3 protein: CSVDRGENIQYF
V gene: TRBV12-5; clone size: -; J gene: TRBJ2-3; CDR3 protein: CASGRPRANRSTDTQYF
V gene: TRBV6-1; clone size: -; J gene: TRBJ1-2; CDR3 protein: CASSDAGPARGTYGYTF
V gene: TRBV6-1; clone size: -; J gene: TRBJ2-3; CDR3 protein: CASSESPTSTDTQYF
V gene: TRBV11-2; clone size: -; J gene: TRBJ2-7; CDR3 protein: CASSSWTRRLPEQYF
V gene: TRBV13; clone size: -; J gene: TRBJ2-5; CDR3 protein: CASSSVRGETQYF
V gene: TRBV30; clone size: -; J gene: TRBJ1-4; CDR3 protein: CAWSDDRESEKLFF
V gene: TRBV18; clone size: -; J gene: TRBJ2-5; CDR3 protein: CASSPGLAQETQYF
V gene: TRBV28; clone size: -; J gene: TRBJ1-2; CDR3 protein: CASSSADRVNGYTF
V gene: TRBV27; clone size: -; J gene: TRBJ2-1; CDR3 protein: CASSFSPGRLAWKTGDYNEQFF